This entry features one TCR beta chain sequence. In the authors' workflow: Nucleated cell counts were estimated from reference gene primer amplification. Profiling relied on immunoSEQ multiplex PCR, and the TCRdb table lists in-frame clones only, not all of them. For V, J and clone size, that table is used; D and trimming come from the DNA. Found here are 210,000 or so clones, around 92% of them singletons; the top ten hold approximately 1.2%. The data originate from a study of blood T cell repertoires in COVID-19. Study background: Acute and convalescent COVID-19 samples came from the United States, Italy and Spain. In each case, the material was cDNA or gDNA derived from T cells, B-cell-depleted T cells, or PBMCs.

Germline loops: CDR1 MDHEN, CDR2 SYDVKM. CDR3 length: 14 residues. J was trimmed by 4 bases and V by 4 bases; bases with no gene match: 6. This receptor was taken from a man aged 30 to 45 with acute or convalescent COVID-19. The rearrangement links TRBV28 to TRBJ2-7; 8 bases agree with TRBD2. Sequencing input: peripheral blood. The CDR3 nucleotides read TGTGCCAGCAGTTACCGGGGGGGAATGTACGAGCAGTACTTC. The encoded protein is CASSYRGGMYEQYF. The full variable domain, its missing parts supplied by reference TRBV28 and TRBJ2-7, is DVKVTQSSRYLVKRTGEKVFLECVQDMDHENMFWYRQDPGLGLRLIYFSYDVKMKEKGDIPEGYSVSREKKERFSLILESASTNQTSMYLCASSYRGGMYEQYFGPGTRLTVT.